These 17 T cell receptor beta chains were all obtained from the same sample, sequenced in a study of regulatory T cells in long-lasting Graves disease. Time point: persistent/refractory GD, antithyroid drugs over 5 years with positive TRAb. Scientists built the TCR library using RNA that was extracted from PBMCs. Building of the TCR beta libraries involved iRepertoire HTBI primers and Arm-PCR of CDR3 regions. TCRdb re-derived calls from the multiplex PCR reads in MiXCR, one entry per CDR3 protein. Of about 430,000 distinct CDR3 sequences in the sample, about 21% are singletons; the top ten hold 13% to 15%. Sequencing was performed on peripheral blood mononuclear cells (PBMCs), taken when the disease was refractory, from a patient treated with antithyroid drugs. The receptors here all came from a female donor with Graves disease.

The chain employs TRBV29-1 and TRBJ2-7; 11 bases map to TRBD2. The CDR3 spans 14 residues. Trimming removed 6 bases from V and 2 bases from J; junction bases left unmatched: 6. The V gene's germline CDR1 is SQVTM and CDR2 ANQGSEA. For the CDR3, the DNA is TGCAGCGTCCGGGGACTAGCGGCGACCTACGAGCAGTACTTC. This gives the protein CSVRGLAATYEQYF.

This clonotype has a handful of counts. The rearrangement links TRBV3-1 to TRBJ2-7; 11 nucleotides agree with TRBD2. Losses at the gene ends were 1 base for V and 2 bases for J; bases not matched to a gene: 1. This CDR3 is built from 15 residues. CDR1 is LGHDT and CDR2 is YNNKEL in the germline V gene (reference sequence). The CDR3 here is CASSQVGLAAYEQYF. The CDR3, as DNA: TGTGCCAGCAGCCAAGTGGGACTAGCGGCCTACGAGCAGTACTTC.

This clonotype was detected once. A single base separates this from a much larger clone, so it may be a read error. The chain recombines TRBV29-1 with TRBJ2-7; 8 positions agree with TRBD1. The germline V gene encodes CDR1 SQVTM and CDR2 ANQGSEA. The CDR3 has 14 residues. V was clipped by 3 bases and J by 9 bases; unmatched bases: 13. This CDR3 is CSVDGGQGAKGQYF. The CDR3 coding sequence is TGCAGCGTTGATGGTGGGCAGGGGGCGAAGGGGCAGTACTTC.

V gene TRBV28 combines with J gene TRBJ2-1, with 9 bases lining up with TRBD1. Germline-derived CDR1 and CDR2 are MDHEN and SYDVKM. The ends lost 5 bases at V and 6 bases at J; junction bases unmatched: 5. This CDR3 region has 14 residues. CDR3 in amino acids: CASSETGGSNEQFF. The CDR3 nucleotides read TGTGCCAGCAGTGAGACAGGGGGGTCCAATGAGCAGTTCTTC.

This clonotype was counted many times. The V call is TRBV30, the J call TRBJ1-2; D gene uncertain. Germline values: CDR1 GTSNPN, CDR2 SVGIG (reference sequence). This CDR3 spans 13 amino acids. Trimming removed 1 base at V and 0 bases at J, with 6 bases between. In DNA, the CDR3 is TGTGCCTGGAGTGCAGGAGCTAACTATGGCTACACCTTC. Protein sequence: CAWSAGANYGYTF.

This clonotype was seen ten or more times. The chain is built from TRBV7-6 and TRBJ1-1; D is unclear. The CDR3 spans 14 residues. V was cut by 6 bases and J by 3 bases, with 14 bases left in between. CDR1 is SGHVS and CDR2 is FNYEAQ in the germline V gene. The CDR3 nucleotides read TGTGCCAGCAGACCCCTGATGGCAGACACTGAAGCTTTCTTT. This gives the protein CASRPLMADTEAFF.

The CDR3 sequence is CASSFGLARYEQYF. CDR3 in DNA: TGTGCCAGCAGTTTCGGACTAGCCCGCTACGAGCAGTACTTC. J is TRBJ2-7 and V is TRBV28; 8 bases are a match to TRBD2. In germline, CDR1 is MDHEN, CDR2 SYDVKM. Trimming cost V 3 bases and J 3 bases; bases outside gene matches: 4. The CDR3 extends over 14 amino acids.

The rearrangement uses TRBV12-3 or TRBV12-4 and TRBJ2-5; D remains unclear. With 6 bases removed from V and 2 bases from J, the gap between germline ends came to 13 bases. The CDR3 covers 14 residues. Here the CDR3 reads CASRGKGVQETQYF. The DNA for the CDR3 is TGTGCCAGCAGGGGTAAAGGCGTACAAGAGACCCAGTACTTC.

This clonotype was seen more than once but under ten times. The V call is TRBV28, the J call TRBJ1-6, with D hard to call. Germline CDR1 MDHEN, CDR2 SYDVKM. The V end lost 3 bases, the J end lost 0 bases, and 18 bases lay between the germline ends. The CDR3 spans 19 residues. This CDR3 is CASSFAPASQSSYNSPLHF. In nucleotides, the CDR3 is TGTGCCAGCAGTTTCGCACCCGCTAGCCAGAGCTCCTATAATTCACCCCTCCACTTT.

Of note for this clonotype: This likely traces to a read error, being one base from a far larger clone. The chain couples TRBV7-3 to TRBJ1-4; D gene uncertain. CDR3 size: 15 residues. V shed 4 bases and J shed 7 bases, with 16 bases lying between them. Germline V gene sequence: CDR1 SGHTA, CDR2 FQGTGA. The CDR3 coding sequence is TGTGCCAGCAGCTCGGAAACGGGGTTAGGTGAAAAACTGTTTTTT. Its protein is CASSSETGLGEKLFF.

This clonotype was seen repeatedly, ten times or more. The gene calls are TRBV30 and TRBJ1-2; D is uncertain. Germline V gene sequence: CDR1 GTSNPN, CDR2 SVGIG (reference sequence). The CDR3 totals 12 residues. V dropped 0 bases and J dropped 2 bases, with 4 bases sitting between them. CDR3 in DNA: TGTGCCTGGAGTGTACAGAACTATGGCTACACCTTC. Protein product: CAWSVQNYGYTF.

Of note for this clonotype: This likely traces to a read error, being one base from a far larger clone. The rearrangement links TRBV11-2 to TRBJ2-1; 12 bases agree with TRBD2. The CDR3 contains 14 residues. The germline CDR1 and CDR2 sequences are SGHAT and FQNNGV. The trim removed 3 bases at V and 10 bases at J, leaving 4 bases unmatched. CDR3 amino acids: CASSFRLAGVEQFF. The DNA for the CDR3 is TGTGCCAGCAGCTTTAGACTAGCGGGAGTCGAGCAGTTCTTC.

The chain links TRBV27 to TRBJ2-5, with D possibly being TRBD1 or TRBD2 (5 bases each). Germline CDR1 reads MNHEY; CDR2 reads SMNVEV (reference sequence). This CDR3 is 14 amino acids long. Trimming left V 8 bases short and J 2 bases short, with 15 bases between. CDR3 loop: CASGGGAGQETQYF. The CDR3 DNA is TGTGCCAGCGGAGGCGGTGCAGGGCAAGAGACCCAGTACTTC.

The V call is TRBV30, the J call TRBJ1-3; D is unresolved. V was cut by 1 base and J by 0 bases, with 7 bases left in between. Germline assignment: CDR1 GTSNPN and CDR2 SVGIG (reference sequence). The CDR3 length is 14 residues. The CDR3 DNA reads TGTGCCTGGAGTGAGGAGATCTCTGGAAACACCATATATTTT. Protein product: CAWSEEISGNTIYF.

In its sample, this clonotype was seen many times. CDR3 coding DNA: TGTGCCACCAGCTCCCGAAGGAGGGGGCACCAAGAGACCCAGTACTTC. Its translation is CATSSRRRGHQETQYF. The J gene is TRBJ2-5, the V gene TRBV15; D perhaps matches TRBD1 (7 bases). V gave up 5 bases and J gave up 0 bases, with 16 bases separating them. The CDR3 length is 16 residues. Germline CDR1 LNHNV, CDR2 YYDKDF (reference sequence).

In the case of this clonotype: The conserved phenylalanine or tryptophan normally closing the CDR3 is absent here, so this likely arose from a read error. The chain has TRBV20-1 and TRBJ1-5; D is perhaps TRBD1 (6 bases). V was shortened by 5 bases and J by 3 bases, with 17 bases between the two germline ends. The CDR3 totals 15 residues. Germline V CDR1 and CDR2: DFQATT, SNEGSKA (reference sequence). CDR3 nucleotide sequence: TGCAGTGCTCAACAGGGAAGGCTAGCCAATCAGCCCCAGCATCTT. Encoded protein: CSAQQGRLANQPQHL.

This chain links TRBV11-2 with TRBJ2-1, with TRBD2 matching 12 bases. V gave up 4 bases and J gave up 5 bases; unmatched junction bases: 6. CDR1 and CDR2 (germline): SGHAT, FQNNGV. The CDR3 length is 16 residues. The CDR3 DNA reads TGTGCCAGCAGCTCACTGACTAGCGGGAGTAACAATGAGCAGTTCTTC. Translating it yields CASSSLTSGSNNEQFF.